The rows below give T cell receptor beta chains drawn from one sample of a study of cytomegalovirus exposure and HLA in healthy donors. Repertoires were generated with immunoSEQ multiplex PCR, while TCRdb's copy carries only in-frame clones and drops some. The sample lists 76,000 or so clones, roughly 78% occurring once. The sample was PBMCs. The receptor set was obtained from a man aged 25-45 years in good health and CMV-seronegative. CDR3s include the opening cysteine and the closing phenylalanine or tryptophan. The D gene is left open where the match is weak. For some rows the clone size is stated as once, few or many, or as a class when expanded; others skip it.

clone_size	v_call	j_call	d_call	cdr3_aa	cdr3_nt
NA	TRBV10-3	TRBJ2-3	TRBD2	CAIKAGGPTDTQYF	TGTGCCATCAAGGCGGGGGGCCCCACAGATACGCAGTATTTT
few	TRBV4-3	TRBJ1-1	NA	CASSPERVRTEAFF	TGCGCCAGCAGCCCAGAGAGGGTGCGGACTGAAGCTTTCTTT
NA	TRBV7-9	TRBJ2-5	TRBD1	CASSLTGAETQYF	TGTGCCAGCAGCTTAACAGGGGCCGAGACCCAGTACTTC
NA	TRBV13	TRBJ2-3	NA	CASSWGAGENTQYF	TGTGCCAGCAGCTGGGGGGCGGGAGAAAATACGCAGTATTTT
NA	TRBV5-1	TRBJ1-3	NA	CASSLGLGGSSGNTIYF	TGCGCCAGCAGCTTGGGTCTAGGAGGGTCCTCTGGAAACACCATATATTTT
NA	TRBV19	TRBJ1-5	NA	CASGQGIQPQHF	TGTGCCAGTGGTCAGGGGATTCAGCCCCAGCATTTT
NA	TRBV7-2	TRBJ1-6	NA	CASTPWSSYNSPLHF	TGTGCCAGCACCCCCTGGAGCTCCTATAATTCACCCCTCCACTTT
NA	TRBV27	TRBJ2-1	NA	CASSYTSGYNEQFF	TGTGCCAGCAGTTACACCTCAGGCTACAATGAGCAGTTCTTC
NA	TRBV5-1	TRBJ1-2	TRBD1	CASTSTGGVLYGYTF	TGCGCCAGCACCTCGACAGGGGGGGTCCTATATGGCTACACCTTC
NA	TRBV6-5	TRBJ2-7	NA	CASRRDRYYEQYF	TGTGCCAGCAGGCGGGACAGATACTACGAGCAGTACTTC
NA	TRBV6-1	TRBJ2-3	TRBD2	CASSVVWGGRGPQYF	TGTGCCAGCAGTGTAGTATGGGGGGGGAGGGGACCGCAGTATTTT
NA	TRBV20-1	TRBJ2-1	NA	CSARLYNEQFF	TGCAGTGCTCGACTATACAATGAGCAGTTCTTC
NA	TRBV10-2	TRBJ2-3	TRBD2	CASRPLTSGMADTQYF	TGCGCCAGCAGACCCTTAACTAGCGGGATGGCAGATACGCAGTATTTT
NA	TRBV19	TRBJ1-5	TRBD1	CASRGPNQPQHF	TGTGCCAGCAGGGGGCCGAATCAGCCCCAGCATTTT
NA	TRBV18	TRBJ1-6	NA	CASSPGSRTCTLHF	TGTGCCAGCTCACCGGGTAGCCGTACGTGCACCCTCCACTTT